This TCR beta chain comes out of a study of shared clonotypes between healthy human individuals. The CDR3 extends over 13 amino acids. Germline assignment: CDR1 SGHAT and CDR2 FQNNGV. V gave up 5 bases and J gave up 3 bases, with 9 bases separating them. Method: immunoSEQ multiplex PCR; TCRdb's copy keeps in-frame clones and lacks some. The data hold millions of clones, with just under 95% observed a single time. CD45RO-negative, CCR7-positively selected cells formed the naive CD8 fraction, excluding terminally differentiated effector memory CD45RA+ cells. Donors comprised healthy HIV-negative adults lacking recent acute infections or vaccinations.

This receptor was identified in a young man in good health. Source material: naive CD8+ T cells sorted from blood. This chain uses TRBV11-2 with TRBJ2-3; unclear D gene. DNA of the CDR3: TGTGCCAGCAGCAGCGCTTTTACAGATACGCAGTATTTT. Its translation: CASSSAFTDTQYF. The full variable domain, its missing parts supplied by reference TRBV11-2 and TRBJ2-3, is EAGVAQSPRYKIIEKRQSVAFWCNPISGHATLYWYQQILGQGPKLLIQFQNNGVVDDSQLPKDRFSAERLKGVDSTLKIQPAKLEDSAVYLCASSSAFTDTQYFGPGTRLTVL.